This T cell receptor beta chain was found in a study of shared clonotypes between healthy human individuals. Study-wide background: Participating donors consisted of a couple of women and a few men aged 18 to 49. General study findings and limits: Non-shared clonotypes had lower generation probabilities than those shared by all four donors.

Comment on this clone: Its specificity is unknown.

The assay was carried out at the deep level. Using immunoSEQ multiplex PCR, the repertoire was profiled, and TCRdb retains in-frame clones only, with some absent. The data show about 2.3 million clones, 93% seen once. The study enrolled healthy HIV-negative adults without recent acute infections or vaccinations as donors. The CDR3 spans 13 residues. Trimming removed 7 bases from V and 3 bases from J; junction bases left unmatched: 5. CDR1 GTSNPN and CDR2 SVGIG come from the germline V gene (reference sequence). Input material: naive CD4+ T cells from PBMCs. Noted subset: CD45RA+ positively selected. The rearrangement links TRBV30 to TRBJ2-3; 9 bases fit TRBD2. The TCR sequence derives from a man aged 18-30 years in good health. Some clones in this sample may be carry-over from other donors' samples. The CDR3 is CAFSGSGTDTQYF. CDR3 DNA sequence: TGTGCCTTTAGCGGGAGTGGTACAGATACGCAGTATTTT.